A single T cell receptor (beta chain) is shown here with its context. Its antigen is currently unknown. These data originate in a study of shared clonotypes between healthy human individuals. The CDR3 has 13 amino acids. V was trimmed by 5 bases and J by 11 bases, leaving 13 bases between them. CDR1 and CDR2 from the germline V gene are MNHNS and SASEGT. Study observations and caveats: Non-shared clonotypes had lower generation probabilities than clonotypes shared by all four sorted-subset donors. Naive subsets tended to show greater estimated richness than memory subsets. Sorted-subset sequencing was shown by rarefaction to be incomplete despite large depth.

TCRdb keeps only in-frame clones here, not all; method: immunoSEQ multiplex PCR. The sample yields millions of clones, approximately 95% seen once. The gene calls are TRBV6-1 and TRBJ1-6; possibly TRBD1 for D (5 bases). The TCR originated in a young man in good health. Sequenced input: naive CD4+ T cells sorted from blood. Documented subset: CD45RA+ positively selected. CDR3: CASSQLVGPPLHF. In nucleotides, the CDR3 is TGTGCCAGCAGTCAGCTTGTGGGGCCACCCCTCCACTTT.